Sequencing of this TCR beta chain was carried out in a study of technical replicates of blood from several donors. Assay: immunoSEQ multiplex PCR; the TCRdb copy retains only in-frame clones and omits some. The sample includes over 55,000 clones, about 96% seen only once; the top ten take around 0.2%. Sequenced material: T cells isolated from PBMCs. This sequence originates from a human donor in good health.

The CDR3 loop is CASASLAAYNEQFF. CDR3 sequence (DNA): TGTGCCAGCGCTTCGCTGGCGGCTTACAATGAGCAGTTCTTC. This chain links TRBV27 with TRBJ2-1; D ambiguous. The CDR3 spans 14 residues. Germline V CDR1 and CDR2: MNHEY, SMNVEV (reference sequence). With 8 bases removed from V and 4 bases from J, the gap between germline ends came to 15 bases.